The next 7 T cell receptor beta chains were all read from a single sample in a study of T cell clonotyping in hematopoietic cell transplantation. Sequenced by immunoSEQ multiplex PCR; TCRdb stores in-frame clones only, minus some. This table has about 16,000 clones, 93% appearing once. Stated time point: recipient sample about 28 days before transplant, after cytoreduction. The material sequenced was peripheral blood mononuclear cells, taken before stem cell transplant. The receptors stem from a man in his late teens or twenties with biphenotypic leukemia. Some clones in this sample may be carry-over from other donors' samples.

The chain couples TRBV5-6 to TRBJ2-7; the D gene is possibly TRBD1 (6 bases). The germline V gene has CDR1 SGHDT and CDR2 YYEEEE. Trimming pared 5 bases from V and 7 bases from J, leaving 22 bases between. The CDR3 loop spans 15 amino acids. The CDR3 DNA reads as TGTGCCAGCAGGGAGGAAGGGACACCTGAGGTAGAGCAGTACTTC. Its translation: CASREEGTPEVEQYF.

The CDR3 region has the DNA TGCGCCAGCAGCCATACCACAGGACACGAGCAGTACTTC. Translation: CASSHTTGHEQYF. The chain combines TRBV4-1 with TRBJ2-7; D might be TRBD1 (5 bases). The CDR3 covers 13 residues. From germline, CDR1 is MGHRA and CDR2 YSYEKL. With 3 bases removed from V and 5 bases from J, the gap between germline ends came to 11 bases.

V and J are TRBV5-6 and TRBJ1-2, with a tentative D call TRBD1 (5 bases). Trimming left V 5 bases short and J 1 base short, with 9 bases between. The CDR3 is 13 amino acids. From germline, CDR1 is SGHDT and CDR2 YYEEEE. The CDR3: CASSRGSNYGYTF. The CDR3 bases are TGTGCCAGCAGTCGGGGGAGTAACTATGGCTACACCTTC.

The gene calls are TRBV9 and TRBJ1-5; 9 bases agree with TRBD1. The CDR3 contains 15 residues. In germline, CDR1 is SGDLS, CDR2 YYNGEE. Trimming at V came to 3 bases and at J to 5 bases, leaving 6 bases not matched to a gene. CDR3 in DNA: TGTGCCAGCAGCGCTCGGGACAGGGCGTATCAGCCCCAGCATTTT. Its translation is CASSARDRAYQPQHF.

The chain combines TRBV7-8 with TRBJ2-7; D might be TRBD2 (6 bases). The CDR3 covers 15 residues. V lost 0 bases and J 6 bases, leaving 15 bases between the germline ends. The germline V gene encodes CDR1 SGHVS and CDR2 FQNEAQ. Here the CDR3 reads CASSLAEGLSREQYF. For the CDR3, the DNA is TGTGCCAGCAGCTTAGCGGAGGGACTCTCCCGCGAGCAGTACTTC.

The chain employs TRBV6-5 and TRBJ1-5; no reliable D call. The CDR3 consists of 16 residues. The ends were cut back, 3 bases at V and 3 bases at J, with 15 bases in the middle. The germline CDR1 and CDR2 sequences are MNHEY and SVGAGI. As DNA, the CDR3 is TGTGCCAGCAGTTATAGCGGGCTTGGGATCAATCAGCCCCAGCATTTT. It is translated as CASSYSGLGINQPQHF.

The chain carries TRBV28 and TRBJ2-7; a possible D gene is TRBD1 (6 bases). The CDR3 runs 14 residues. Germline V lookup: CDR1 MDHEN, CDR2 SYDVKM. V gave up 6 bases and J gave up 0 bases, with 12 bases separating them. The CDR3: CASRSGQSSYEQYF. The CDR3 DNA reads TGTGCCAGCAGATCTGGACAGAGCTCCTACGAGCAGTACTTC.